Listed below are T cell receptor beta chains from one sample, sequenced in a study of early T cells in non-severe SARS-CoV-2 infection. TCRdb processed the 5' RACE reads anew with MiXCR; each CDR3 protein has one entry. This table holds 70,000 or so distinct CDR3 sequences, roughly an eighth found once. The material sequenced was whole blood. The receptors were gathered from an adult who was a healthcare worker with PCR-confirmed SARS-CoV-2 infection or an uninfected control (not recorded which). Both conserved end residues are part of each CDR3. The order of the fields is J gene, V gene, D gene, clone size, CDR3 DNA, CDR3 protein. D genes are given only for firm matches. A clone size is listed for some rows: how often the clone was seen (once, few, many), or a class if it is expanded.

j_gene: TRBJ1-1
v_gene: TRBV12-3/TRBV12-4
d_gene: NA
abundance: many
CDR3nt: TGTGCCAGCAGGAACACTGAAGCTTTCTTT
CDR3aa: CASRNTEAFF

j_gene: TRBJ1-1
v_gene: TRBV5-1
d_gene: NA
abundance: many
CDR3nt: TGCGCCAGCACCCCGGACAGAAGAGGCACCACTGAAGCTTTCTTT
CDR3aa: CASTPDRRGTTEAFF

j_gene: TRBJ2-3
v_gene: TRBV30
d_gene: NA
abundance: NA
CDR3nt: TGTGCCTGGCAGAACGGGGGCTCAACAGATACGCAGTATTTT
CDR3aa: CAWQNGGSTDTQYF

j_gene: TRBJ2-1
v_gene: TRBV11-2
d_gene: NA
abundance: many
CDR3nt: TGTGCCAGCAGCTGGATTCGGTCTTCCTACAATGAGCAGTTCTTC
CDR3aa: CASSWIRSSYNEQFF

j_gene: TRBJ2-2
v_gene: TRBV12-3/TRBV12-4
d_gene: NA
abundance: many
CDR3nt: TGTGCCAGCAGATTCGACACCGGGGAGCTGTTTTTT
CDR3aa: CASRFDTGELFF

j_gene: TRBJ1-6
v_gene: TRBV28
d_gene: NA
abundance: few
CDR3nt: TGTGCCAGCAGTTTTTTTGGGAATTCACCCCTCCACTTT
CDR3aa: CASSFFGNSPLHF

j_gene: TRBJ2-1
v_gene: TRBV29-1
d_gene: NA
abundance: many
CDR3nt: TGCAGCGTTGGAGTAGATGAGCAGTTCTTC
CDR3aa: CSVGVDEQFF

j_gene: TRBJ2-3
v_gene: TRBV28
d_gene: TRBD2
abundance: many
CDR3nt: TGTGCCAGCAGTCTCAAAACTAGCGGGGGGCCCAGCACAGATACGCAGTATTTT
CDR3aa: CASSLKTSGGPSTDTQYF

j_gene: TRBJ2-7
v_gene: TRBV5-1
d_gene: TRBD2
abundance: many
CDR3nt: TGCGCCAGCAGCTTAGGAGCGGGGCAGTTCTACGAGCAGTACTTC
CDR3aa: CASSLGAGQFYEQYF

j_gene: TRBJ1-1
v_gene: TRBV27
d_gene: NA
abundance: many
CDR3nt: TGTGCCAGCAGTGTAGACCGGATGAACACTGAAGCTTTCTTT
CDR3aa: CASSVDRMNTEAFF

j_gene: TRBJ1-1
v_gene: TRBV28
d_gene: NA
abundance: many
CDR3nt: TGTGCCAGCGTCAGGGTCACTGAAGCTTTCTTT
CDR3aa: CASVRVTEAFF

j_gene: TRBJ2-1
v_gene: TRBV6-5
d_gene: NA
abundance: many
CDR3nt: TGTGCCAGCAGCCGGCGACAGGACTCCTACAATGAGCAGTTCTTC
CDR3aa: CASSRRQDSYNEQFF

j_gene: TRBJ1-6
v_gene: TRBV27
d_gene: NA
abundance: many
CDR3nt: TGTGCCAGCAGTTTGCGGGATTCACCCCTCCACTTT
CDR3aa: CASSLRDSPLHF

j_gene: TRBJ1-1
v_gene: TRBV27
d_gene: NA
abundance: many
CDR3nt: TGTGCCAGCAGTTTCGGACCGAACGTTGAAGCTTTCTTT
CDR3aa: CASSFGPNVEAFF

j_gene: TRBJ1-2
v_gene: TRBV30
d_gene: NA
abundance: NA
CDR3nt: TGTGCCTGGAGTGTAGGGGGGACGGGGAACTATGGCTACACCTTC
CDR3aa: CAWSVGGTGNYGYTF

j_gene: TRBJ2-3
v_gene: TRBV5-4
d_gene: TRBD1
abundance: many
CDR3nt: TGTGCCAGCAGCTCCCGGGACAGGGGGCGCTTTGAGTCCAGCACAGATACGCAGTATTTT
CDR3aa: CASSSRDRGRFESSTDTQYF

j_gene: TRBJ1-3
v_gene: TRBV28
d_gene: NA
abundance: few
CDR3nt: TGTGCCAGCACCGGGGCAGGGCTTGGAAACACCATATATTTT
CDR3aa: CASTGAGLGNTIYF

j_gene: TRBJ2-7
v_gene: TRBV11-2
d_gene: NA
abundance: many
CDR3nt: TGTGCCAGCAGCCCTGGCTGGGGGCCATTATACGAGCAGTACTTC
CDR3aa: CASSPGWGPLYEQYF

j_gene: TRBJ1-2
v_gene: TRBV20-1
d_gene: NA
abundance: many
CDR3nt: TGCAGTGCTAGCGCTAGTTTGGCGGATGGCTACACCTTC
CDR3aa: CSASASLADGYTF

j_gene: TRBJ2-4
v_gene: TRBV7-2
d_gene: NA
abundance: few
CDR3nt: TGTGCCAGCAGCTTAGGGGACCGGAAGTGGATTCAGTACTTC
CDR3aa: CASSLGDRKWIQYF

j_gene: TRBJ1-1
v_gene: TRBV7-9
d_gene: TRBD1
abundance: many
CDR3nt: TGTGCCAGCAGCTCGGGACAGCATAACACTGAAGCTTTCTTT
CDR3aa: CASSSGQHNTEAFF

j_gene: TRBJ1-1
v_gene: TRBV3-1
d_gene: TRBD1
abundance: NA
CDR3nt: TGTGCCAGCAGCCTCGGACAGGAGGTAGCTGAAGCTTTCTTT
CDR3aa: CASSLGQEVAEAFF

j_gene: TRBJ1-1
v_gene: TRBV5-1
d_gene: NA
abundance: many
CDR3nt: TGCGCCAGCAGCTTTGACGACACTGAAGCTTTCTTT
CDR3aa: CASSFDDTEAFF

j_gene: TRBJ2-5
v_gene: TRBV20-1
d_gene: TRBD1
abundance: NA
CDR3nt: TGCAGTGCTTACAGGGGGACTTACCAAGAGACCCAGTACTTC
CDR3aa: CSAYRGTYQETQYF

j_gene: TRBJ1-1
v_gene: TRBV5-1
d_gene: NA
abundance: many
CDR3nt: TGCGCCAGCAGCTTGACGACAGGCACTGAAGCTTTCTTT
CDR3aa: CASSLTTGTEAFF

j_gene: TRBJ2-7
v_gene: TRBV29-1
d_gene: NA
abundance: many
CDR3nt: TGCAGCGTGGGGGGGCAGTACGAGCAGTACTTC
CDR3aa: CSVGGQYEQYF

j_gene: TRBJ2-4
v_gene: TRBV15
d_gene: NA
abundance: many
CDR3nt: TGTGCCACCAGCAGTAAACAGGGAGTCGGGGGAAACATTCAGTACTTC
CDR3aa: CATSSKQGVGGNIQYF

j_gene: TRBJ2-2
v_gene: TRBV12-3/TRBV12-4
d_gene: TRBD2
abundance: many
CDR3nt: TGTGCCAGCAGTTTAGGGGCGGGAGGGATTAAAACCGGGGAGCTGTTTTTT
CDR3aa: CASSLGAGGIKTGELFF

j_gene: TRBJ2-1
v_gene: TRBV2
d_gene: NA
abundance: many
CDR3nt: TGTGCCACCGGACAGAAGACCTACAATGAGCAGTTCTTC
CDR3aa: CATGQKTYNEQFF

j_gene: TRBJ2-5
v_gene: TRBV29-1
d_gene: NA
abundance: NA
CDR3nt: TGCAGCGTAAACGGGGGCGAAGAGACCCAGTACTTC
CDR3aa: CSVNGGEETQYF

j_gene: TRBJ1-6
v_gene: TRBV11-2
d_gene: NA
abundance: many
CDR3nt: TGTGCCAGCAGCTCGGGCGGACAGAATAATTCACCCCTCCACTTT
CDR3aa: CASSSGGQNNSPLHF

j_gene: TRBJ1-1
v_gene: TRBV27
d_gene: NA
abundance: many
CDR3nt: TGTGCCAGCACCAGTAGACCGAACACTGAAGCTTTCTTT
CDR3aa: CASTSRPNTEAFF

j_gene: TRBJ2-1
v_gene: TRBV9
d_gene: NA
abundance: NA
CDR3nt: TGTGCCAGCAGCGTCCGGGCCTTCTGGGGTGAGCAGTTCTTC
CDR3aa: CASSVRAFWGEQFF

j_gene: TRBJ1-3
v_gene: TRBV28
d_gene: NA
abundance: many
CDR3nt: TGTGCCAGCAGTTCGGCGGGGGCCCGCTCTGGAAACACCATATATTTT
CDR3aa: CASSSAGARSGNTIYF

j_gene: TRBJ2-1
v_gene: TRBV9
d_gene: NA
abundance: many
CDR3nt: TGTGCCAGCGGAGTAAGCGGGTCAGTGAGTGAGCAGTTCTTC
CDR3aa: CASGVSGSVSEQFF

j_gene: TRBJ1-1
v_gene: TRBV7-9
d_gene: NA
abundance: many
CDR3nt: TGTGCCTCATTGGACTTCGGGAACACTGAAGCTTTCTTT
CDR3aa: CASLDFGNTEAFF

j_gene: TRBJ1-6
v_gene: TRBV30
d_gene: TRBD1
abundance: many
CDR3nt: TGTGCCTGGAGTGTCCGACCGGGACAGGGGTTTTCCTATAATTCACCCCTCCACTTT
CDR3aa: CAWSVRPGQGFSYNSPLHF

j_gene: TRBJ2-2
v_gene: TRBV12-3/TRBV12-4
d_gene: NA
abundance: many
CDR3nt: TGTGCCAGCAGTTTTCGGGGAGGGGGGACCGGGGAGCTGTTTTTT
CDR3aa: CASSFRGGGTGELFF

j_gene: TRBJ2-3
v_gene: TRBV13
d_gene: NA
abundance: once
CDR3nt: TGTGCCAGCAGCTTAGAGGGTCAGATTACAGATACGCAGTATTTT
CDR3aa: CASSLEGQITDTQYF

j_gene: TRBJ1-2
v_gene: TRBV7-2
d_gene: NA
abundance: NA
CDR3nt: TGTGCCAGCAGCTTAGAATGGAGTGGCTACACCTTC
CDR3aa: CASSLEWSGYTF

j_gene: TRBJ2-1
v_gene: TRBV20-1
d_gene: TRBD2
abundance: many
CDR3nt: TGCAGTGGCCAGACTAGCGGGAGCTCCTACAATGAGCAGTTCTTC
CDR3aa: CSGQTSGSSYNEQFF

j_gene: TRBJ2-7
v_gene: TRBV11-2
d_gene: NA
abundance: many
CDR3nt: TGTGCCAGCAGCTTAGATGCCTACGAGCAGTACTTC
CDR3aa: CASSLDAYEQYF

j_gene: TRBJ2-3
v_gene: TRBV5-1
d_gene: NA
abundance: many
CDR3nt: TGCGCCAGCAGCTTGGCCTTAATTGCAGATACGCAGTATTTT
CDR3aa: CASSLALIADTQYF

j_gene: TRBJ2-5
v_gene: TRBV10-2
d_gene: NA
abundance: many
CDR3nt: TGCGCCAGCAACCTTCTGGGGCTAATAGACCAAGAGACCCAGTACTTC
CDR3aa: CASNLLGLIDQETQYF

j_gene: TRBJ2-5
v_gene: TRBV5-5
d_gene: NA
abundance: many
CDR3nt: TGTGCCAGCAGCCTCCTCCGGACCCAGTACTTC
CDR3aa: CASSLLRTQYF

j_gene: TRBJ2-1
v_gene: TRBV7-9
d_gene: TRBD2
abundance: many
CDR3nt: TGTGCCAGCAGCTTGGCGGGAGGTTTATACAATGAGCAGTTCTTC
CDR3aa: CASSLAGGLYNEQFF

j_gene: TRBJ1-5
v_gene: TRBV10-2
d_gene: NA
abundance: few
CDR3nt: TGCGCCAGCAGTGGTCTGGGGCCCCAGCATTTT
CDR3aa: CASSGLGPQHF

j_gene: TRBJ2-7
v_gene: TRBV28
d_gene: TRBD1
abundance: many
CDR3nt: TGTGCCAGCAGTTTCTCAAGGGACAGACCCCCCGAGCAGTACTTC
CDR3aa: CASSFSRDRPPEQYF

j_gene: TRBJ2-6
v_gene: TRBV10-3
d_gene: NA
abundance: few
CDR3nt: TGTGCCATCGGGGCAGCTGGGGCCAACGTCCTGACTTTC
CDR3aa: CAIGAAGANVLTF

j_gene: TRBJ2-7
v_gene: TRBV10-3
d_gene: TRBD2
abundance: few
CDR3nt: TGTGCCATCAGTCTAGCGGGGGGGAACGAGCAGTACTTC
CDR3aa: CAISLAGGNEQYF

j_gene: TRBJ2-1
v_gene: TRBV6-1
d_gene: TRBD1
abundance: many
CDR3nt: TGTGCCAGCAGTCGAACAGGGGTGGTGTACAATGAGCAGTTCTTC
CDR3aa: CASSRTGVVYNEQFF

j_gene: TRBJ1-6
v_gene: TRBV28
d_gene: NA
abundance: few
CDR3nt: TGTGCCAGCAGACCGGACGGTAATTCACCCCTCCACTTT
CDR3aa: CASRPDGNSPLHF